This T cell receptor (beta chain) came from a study of T-cell memory formation after mild COVID-19. General study findings and limits: Pre-infection memory held some responding clones, suggesting pre-existing cross-reactive T cells responded.

Constant-segment-primed 5'RACE gave TCR alpha and TCR beta cDNA libraries with sample barcodes and UMIs. TCRdb re-called the 5' RACE reads with MiXCR, one entry per CDR3 protein. The table records over 120,000 distinct CDR3 sequences, 6% to 6.5% of them present only once. This CDR3 has 16 amino acids. The V gene's germline CDR1 is SGHRS and CDR2 YFSETQ. Trimming removed 0 bases at V and 6 bases at J, with 15 bases between. Of note for this clonotype: What it binds is unknown.

The sample consisted of PBMCs or a T cell subset sorted from them (not recorded which). This sequence originates from an adult woman who had mild COVID-19 (a few samples of this study predate the infection). Cell type and time point are not known. This chain uses TRBV5-1 with TRBJ1-4, with TRBD1 as a possible D gene (5 bases). The DNA for the CDR3 is TGCGCCAGCAGCTTGGGTCCGGGCACAGGCCATGAAAAACTGTTTTTT. Translated, it gives CASSLGPGTGHEKLFF. Looking up the rest from reference TRBV5-1 and TRBJ1-4 gives the full variable domain: KAGVTQTPRYLIKTRGQQVTLSCSPISGHRSVSWYQQTPGQGLQFLFEYFSETQRNKGNFPGRFSGRQFSNSRSEMNVSTLELGDSALYLCASSLGPGTGHEKLFFGSGTQLSVL.